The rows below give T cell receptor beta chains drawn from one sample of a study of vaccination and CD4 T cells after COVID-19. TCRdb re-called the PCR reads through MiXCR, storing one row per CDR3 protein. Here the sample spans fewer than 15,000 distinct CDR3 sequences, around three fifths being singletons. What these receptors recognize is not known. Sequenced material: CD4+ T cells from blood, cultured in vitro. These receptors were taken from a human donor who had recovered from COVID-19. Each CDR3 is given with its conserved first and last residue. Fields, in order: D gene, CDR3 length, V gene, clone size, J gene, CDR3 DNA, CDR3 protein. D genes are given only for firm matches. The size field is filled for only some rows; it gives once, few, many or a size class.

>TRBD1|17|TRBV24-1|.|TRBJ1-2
TGTGCCACCAGTGATCCCCCCGGGACAGGGGGTGCCTATGGCTACACCTTC
CATSDPPGTGGAYGYTF
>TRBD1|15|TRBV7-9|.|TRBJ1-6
TGTGCCAGCAGCTCTAGCGGGACAGGGGGATCTCTCCTCCACTTT
CASSSSGTGGSLLHF
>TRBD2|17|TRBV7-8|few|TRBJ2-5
TGTGCCAGCAGCTTACGCTGGCTAGCGGGAGAGGTAAAGACCCAGTACTTC
CASSLRWLAGEVKTQYF
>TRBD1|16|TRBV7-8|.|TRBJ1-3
TGTGCCAGCAGCACCCGGGACAGCTTCTCTGGAAACACCATATATTTT
CASSTRDSFSGNTIYF
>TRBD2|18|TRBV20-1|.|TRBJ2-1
TGCAGTGCGCCTAAGACAGGGTCCGGGACTAGCGGGTACAATGAGCAGTTCTTC
CSAPKTGSGTSGYNEQFF
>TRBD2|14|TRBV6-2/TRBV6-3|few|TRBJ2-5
TGTGCCAGCGCTATGGCGGGAGGGGGGAAGACCCAGTACTTC
CASAMAGGGKTQYF
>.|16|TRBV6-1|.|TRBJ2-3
TGTGCCAGCCGAAACCGCGGGACAACCGGCACAGATACGCAGTATTTT
CASRNRGTTGTDTQYF
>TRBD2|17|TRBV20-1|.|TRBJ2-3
TGCAGTGCTTCCGCGGGAGGCACCTCTTTGGGCACAGATACGCAGTATTTT
CSASAGGTSLGTDTQYF
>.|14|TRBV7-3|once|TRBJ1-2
TGTGCCAGCAGCCCCTTCTCGGGGAACCGTGGCTACACCTTC
CASSPFSGNRGYTF
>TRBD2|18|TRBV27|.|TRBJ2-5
TGTGCCAGCAGTTTAAGCAGGACTAGCGGGTCCTGGCGAGAGACCCAGTACTTC
CASSLSRTSGSWRETQYF
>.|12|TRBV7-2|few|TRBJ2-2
TGTGCCAGCAGCCTGCCGCCCGGGGAGCTGTTTTTT
CASSLPPGELFF
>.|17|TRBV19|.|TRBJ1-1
TGTGCCAGTACCCCCAGGCAGGGTTTGGGTTTTGGCACTGAAGCTTTCTTT
CASTPRQGLGFGTEAFF
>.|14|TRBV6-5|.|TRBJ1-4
TGTGCCAGCAGTTACACGGGTAGAAATGAAAAACTGTTTTTT
CASSYTGRNEKLFF
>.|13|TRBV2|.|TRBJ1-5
TGTGCCAGCAGTCAGGGAGGAAGGGAGCCCCAGCATTTT
CASSQGGREPQHF
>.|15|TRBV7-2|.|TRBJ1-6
TGTGCCAGCAGCAATCAGATGTTGGGGAATTCACCCCTCCACTTT
CASSNQMLGNSPLHF
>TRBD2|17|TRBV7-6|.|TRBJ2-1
TGTGCCAGCAGCTCTCCTTGGCGGGAGCGGTCCTACAATGAGCAGTTCTTC
CASSSPWRERSYNEQFF
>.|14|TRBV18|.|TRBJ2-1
TGTGCCAGCTCACCACTGGTACAAATCCATGAGCAGTTCTTC
CASSPLVQIHEQFF
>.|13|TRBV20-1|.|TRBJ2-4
TGCAGTGCTATGGGAGAAGCCAAAAACATTCAGTACTTC
CSAMGEAKNIQYF
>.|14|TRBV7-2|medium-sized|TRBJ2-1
TGTGCCAGCAGCTCTCGGAGACTCCACAATGAGCAGTTCTTC
CASSSRRLHNEQFF
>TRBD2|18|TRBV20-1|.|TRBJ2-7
TGCAGTGCTAGAGGACAGGGAGGGCTAGCGGGAGACCTGGGCGAGCAGTACTTC
CSARGQGGLAGDLGEQYF
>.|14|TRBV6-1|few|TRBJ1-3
TGTGCCAGCACTGATAGGACTTCTGGAAACACCATATATTTT
CASTDRTSGNTIYF
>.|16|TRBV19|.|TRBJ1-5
TGTGCCAGTAGTATAGACGGTCGGGACACATATCAGCCCCAGCATTTT
CASSIDGRDTYQPQHF
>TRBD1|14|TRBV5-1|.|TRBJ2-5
TGCGCCAGTACCCGCGGACAGGGACAAGAGACCCAGTACTTC
CASTRGQGQETQYF
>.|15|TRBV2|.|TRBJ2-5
TGTGCCAGCAGTGAAACTGGCGCGGGTCCGGAGACCCAGTACTTC
CASSETGAGPETQYF
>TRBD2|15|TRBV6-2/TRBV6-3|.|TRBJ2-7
TGTGCCAGCCAACCCCGGGTAGCGGGTGGGTACGAGCAGTACTTC
CASQPRVAGGYEQYF
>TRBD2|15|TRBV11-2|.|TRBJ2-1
TGTGCCAGCAGCTTACTAGCGGGAGGGGGGCAGGAGCAGTTCTTC
CASSLLAGGGQEQFF
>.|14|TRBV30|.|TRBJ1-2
TGTGCCTGGAGTGTAGCGGCCTCCCCCTATGGCTACACCTTC
CAWSVAASPYGYTF
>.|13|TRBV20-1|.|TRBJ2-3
TGCAGTGCTACCGCCCTTCGGGCAGATACGCAGTATTTT
CSATALRADTQYF
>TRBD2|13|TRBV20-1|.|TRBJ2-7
TGCAGTGCAGGGGCCCCCGGGAGGGACGAGCAGTACTTC
CSAGAPGRDEQYF
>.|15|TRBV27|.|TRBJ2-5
TGTGCCAGCAGTTTATCCACGGGGGCGTTGGAGACCCAGTACTTC
CASSLSTGALETQYF
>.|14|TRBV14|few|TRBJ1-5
TGTGCCAGCAGCCTCGGAGTAGGGGGAGCGCCCCAGCATTTT
CASSLGVGGAPQHF
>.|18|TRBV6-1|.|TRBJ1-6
TGTGCCAGCAGTGAATTTGTGGCGAGGGGCTCCTATAATTCACCCCTCCACTTT
CASSEFVARGSYNSPLHF
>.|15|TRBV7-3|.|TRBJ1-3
TGTGCCAGCAGCCCGGATCACTCACCTGGAAACACCATATATTTT
CASSPDHSPGNTIYF
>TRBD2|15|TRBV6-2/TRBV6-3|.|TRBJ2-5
TGTGTCAGCAGTTATGTCGCGGGAGTTTTGGAGACCCAGTACTTC
CVSSYVAGVLETQYF
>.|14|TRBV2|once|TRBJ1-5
TGTGCCAGCAGTGACGGGGGAGGCAATCAGCCCCAGCATTTT
CASSDGGGNQPQHF
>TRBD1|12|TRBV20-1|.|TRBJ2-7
TGCAGTGTCGTCGGACAGGGGGACGAGCAGTACTTC
CSVVGQGDEQYF
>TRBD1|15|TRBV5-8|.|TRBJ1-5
TGTGCCAGCAGCCCGGGACAGAAGTACAATCAGCCCCAGCATTTT
CASSPGQKYNQPQHF
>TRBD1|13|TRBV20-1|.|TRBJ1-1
TGCAGTGCTGGGGACAGGGCGAACACTGAAGCTTTCTTT
CSAGDRANTEAFF
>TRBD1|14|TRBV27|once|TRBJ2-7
TGTGCCAGCAGTTGGACAGGCCCTTCCTACGAGCAGTACTTC
CASSWTGPSYEQYF
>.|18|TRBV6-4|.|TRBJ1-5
TGTGCCAGCAGTGACCCCGACACGGAGAAAGCAAGGGATCAGCCCCAGCATTTT
CASSDPDTEKARDQPQHF
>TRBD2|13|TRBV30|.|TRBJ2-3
TGTGCCTGGACCACGAGGGGAGGGTATACGCAGTATTTT
CAWTTRGGYTQYF
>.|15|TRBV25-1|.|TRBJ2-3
TGTGCCAGCAAGTCGAGAAACCGACACACAGATACGCAGTATTTT
CASKSRNRHTDTQYF
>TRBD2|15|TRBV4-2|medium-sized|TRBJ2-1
TGTGCCAGCAGCCGACGACTAGCGGCGGACAATGAGCAGTTCTTC
CASSRRLAADNEQFF
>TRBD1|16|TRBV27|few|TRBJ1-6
TGTGCCAGCAGGCGGACAGGGGAATTGGATAATTCACCCCTCCACTTT
CASRRTGELDNSPLHF
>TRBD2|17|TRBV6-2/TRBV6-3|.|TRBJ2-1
TGTGCCAGCAGTTATAGTCCTCCTAGCGGGATCTACAATGAGCAGTTCTTC
CASSYSPPSGIYNEQFF
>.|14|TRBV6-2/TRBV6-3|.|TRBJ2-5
TGTGCCAGCAGCAACCAGTGGCGCGGGGAGACCCAGTACTTC
CASSNQWRGETQYF
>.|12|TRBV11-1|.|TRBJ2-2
TGTGCCAGCGGGCAAAGTCAATCCGAGCTGTTTTTT
CASGQSQSELFF
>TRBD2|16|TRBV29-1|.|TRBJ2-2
TGCAGCGTTGGGGCCGGCGTTGGGGGAGGGGACGGGGAGCTGTTTTTT
CSVGAGVGGGDGELFF
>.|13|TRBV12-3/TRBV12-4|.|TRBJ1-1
TGTGCCAGCAGACAGCTGAGTAACACTGAAGCTTTCTTT
CASRQLSNTEAFF
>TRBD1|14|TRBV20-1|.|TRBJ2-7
TGCAGTTTCATCAAGCCGGGACAGGGGGACGAGCAGTACTTC
CSFIKPGQGDEQYF
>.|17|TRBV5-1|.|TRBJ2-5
TGCGCCAGCAGCCGCCGGTCGGGATTAGAGAGCCAAGAGACCCAGTACTTC
CASSRRSGLESQETQYF
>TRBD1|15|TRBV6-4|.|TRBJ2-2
TGTGCCAGCAGTGAAAAAGGGGGCAACACCGGGGAGCTGTTTTTT
CASSEKGGNTGELFF
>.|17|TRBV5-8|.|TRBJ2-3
TGTGCCAGCAGCTCACCACTACTTTACCACAGCACAGATACGCAGTATTTT
CASSSPLLYHSTDTQYF
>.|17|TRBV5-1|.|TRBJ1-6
TGCGCCAGCAGCCGAAACGACTCCCCGGGGGATAATTCACCCCTCCACTTT
CASSRNDSPGDNSPLHF
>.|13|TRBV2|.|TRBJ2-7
TGTGCCAGCAGGCGGGACAGCTCCTACGAGCAGTACTTC
CASRRDSSYEQYF
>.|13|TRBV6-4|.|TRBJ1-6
TGTGCCAGCAGTGACAGGGGTAATTCACCCCTCCACTTT
CASSDRGNSPLHF
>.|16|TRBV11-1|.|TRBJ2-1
TGTGCCAGCGGACTTGGACAGTTAAGCTCCTACAATGAGCAGTTCTTC
CASGLGQLSSYNEQFF
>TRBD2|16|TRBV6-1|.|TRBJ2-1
TGTGCCAGCAGTCGCGCCTCGGGACTAGCTGAGGGTGAGCAGTTCTTC
CASSRASGLAEGEQFF
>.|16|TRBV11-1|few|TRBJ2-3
TGTGCCAGCAGCTTCGGGGCAGACACACACACAGATACGCAGTATTTT
CASSFGADTHTDTQYF